The 12 T cell receptor beta chains below were found in one sample sequenced in a study of blood T cell repertoires in COVID-19. Sequencing was performed with immunoSEQ multiplex PCR; in TCRdb, only in-frame clones are kept and a portion is missing. The table includes approximately 280,000 clones, around 84% detected once. The source material was peripheral blood. The receptors stem from a human donor with COVID-19, enrolled during active disease. The donor label of this sample is uncertain.

The rearrangement links TRBV30 to TRBJ2-7, with 9 bases that match TRBD2. Germline CDR1 GTSNPN, CDR2 SVGIG (reference sequence). The CDR3 is 14 amino acids. V gave up 3 bases and J gave up 4 bases; unmatched junction bases: 7. The CDR3 loop reads CAWSQGAGGYEQYF. CDR3 nucleotides: TGTGCCTGGAGCCAGGGAGCGGGAGGATACGAGCAGTACTTC.

The genes are TRBV11-3 and TRBJ2-3; D perhaps matches TRBD2 (5 bases). The CDR3 is 16 amino acids. Germline V CDR1 and CDR2: SGHNT, YENEEA. V was cut by 3 bases and J by 2 bases, with 15 bases left in between. The CDR3 loop is CASSLGLGLHTDTQYF. For the CDR3, the DNA is TGTGCCAGCAGCTTGGGCTTAGGACTTCACACAGATACGCAGTATTTT.

The V gene is TRBV19, the J gene TRBJ2-5; weak D call: TRBD1 (6 bases). V was cut by 3 bases and J by 4 bases, with 9 bases left in between. CDR3 length: 13 residues. Germline V gene data show CDR1 as LNHDA and CDR2 as SQIVND (reference sequence). The CDR3 spells CASSMGARETQYF. The DNA of the CDR3 is TGTGCCAGTAGTATGGGGGCTAGAGAGACCCAGTACTTC. Variable domain in full (rest from reference TRBV19 and TRBJ2-5): DGGITQSPKYLFRKEGQNVTLSCEQNLNHDAMYWYRQDPGQGLRLIYYSQIVNDFQKGDIAEGYSVSREKKESFPLTVTSAQKNPTAFYLCASSMGARETQYFGPGTRLLVL.

V usage is TRBV9 and J usage is TRBJ2-1, with TRBD1 identical over 9 bases. After removal of 4 bases from V and 5 bases from J, the junction contained 4 bases not matched to a gene. CDR3 length equals 14 residues. Germline CDR1 SGDLS, CDR2 YYNGEE. CDR3 amino acids: CASSPGTGNNEQFF. The CDR3 bases are TGTGCCAGCAGCCCCGGGACAGGGAACAATGAGCAGTTCTTC.

The chain is built from TRBV9 and TRBJ2-1, with 9 bases that match TRBD2. CDR3 size: 15 residues. The germline V gene encodes CDR1 SGDLS and CDR2 YYNGEE. V was clipped by 0 bases and J by 10 bases; unmatched bases: 8. CDR3 protein: CASSVGGRATGEQFF. The CDR3 DNA is TGTGCCAGCAGCGTAGGCGGGAGGGCGACGGGAGAGCAGTTCTTC.

The chain employs TRBV4-2 and TRBJ1-1, with 8 bases fitting TRBD1. This CDR3 has 16 residues. CDR1 is LGHNA, CDR2 YNFKEQ, per germline. The trim removed 3 bases at V and 4 bases at J, leaving 10 bases unmatched. The CDR3 protein is CASSHTPGQEVTEAFF. CDR3 nucleotide sequence: TGTGCCAGCAGCCATACACCGGGACAGGAGGTCACTGAAGCTTTCTTT.

The chain links TRBV19 to TRBJ1-6; 7 bases are a match to TRBD1. The germline V gene has CDR1 LNHDA and CDR2 SQIVND (reference sequence). With V trimmed by 8 bases and J by 7 bases, 8 bases remained unmatched. The CDR3 is 14 residues long. The CDR3 DNA reads TGTGCCAGTGCGGGGACAGTTGGGAATTCACCCCTCCACTTT. It is translated as CASAGTVGNSPLHF. The entire variable domain, with the rest obtained from reference TRBV19 and TRBJ1-6, is as follows: DGGITQSPKYLFRKEGQNVTLSCEQNLNHDAMYWYRQDPGQGLRLIYYSQIVNDFQKGDIAEGYSVSREKKESFPLTVTSAQKNPTAFYLCASAGTVGNSPLHFGNGTRLTVT.

The chain is built from TRBV10-3 and TRBJ2-1, with D perhaps TRBD2 (5 bases). The CDR3 runs to 15 residues. Trimming removed 6 bases from V and 0 bases from J, with 12 bases in between. Per germline, CDR1 ENHRY and CDR2 SYGVKD. Written as DNA, the CDR3 is TGTGCCATCAGGTCTAGCAATCTCTCCTACAATGAGCAGTTCTTC. Translating gives CAIRSSNLSYNEQFF.

The CDR3 spells CASSLREDSPLHF. CDR3 coding DNA: TGTGCCAGCAGTCTCCGCGAAGATTCACCCCTCCACTTT. The rearrangement links TRBV25-1 to TRBJ1-6; unclear D gene. The CDR3 has 13 amino acids. V lost 5 bases and J lost 8, with 10 bases in between. Germline CDR1 and CDR2: MGHDK and SYGVNS. The full variable domain, rest sourced from reference TRBV25-1 and TRBJ1-6, is EADIYQTPRYLVIGTGKKITLECSQTMGHDKMYWYQQDPGMELHLIHYSYGVNSTEKGDLSSESTVSRIRTEHFPLTLESARPSHTSQYLCASSLREDSPLHFGNGTRLTVT.

The V gene is TRBV6-5, the J gene TRBJ1-1; 9 bases line up with TRBD1. After removal of 6 bases from V and 4 bases from J, the junction contained 6 bases not matched to a gene. The CDR3 is 14 amino acids. Germline V gene sequence: CDR1 MNHEY, CDR2 SVGAGI. The DNA of the CDR3 is TGTGCCAGCAGACCGACAGGGGGGGTCACTGAAGCTTTCTTT. Translation: CASRPTGGVTEAFF.

A few counts support this clone. The rearrangement joins TRBV30 to TRBJ2-2; D gene uncertain. The CDR3 runs to 13 residues. Trimming took 2 bases from V and 4 from J, leaving 8 bases between them. Germline V gene sequence: CDR1 GTSNPN, CDR2 SVGIG (reference sequence). Here the CDR3 DNA reads TGTGCCTGGAGTCGACTGATCACCGGGGAGCTGTTTTTT. Translation gives CAWSRLITGELFF.

The rearrangement links TRBV2 to TRBJ2-1; TRBD2 agrees at 9 bases. Germline-derived CDR1 and CDR2 are SNHLY and FYNNEI. CDR3 length: 15 residues. The J segment lost 5 bases and the V segment lost 5 bases, leaving 7 bases of the junction unmatched. CDR3 in amino acids: CASSPLAGAHNEQFF. The CDR3 nucleotides read TGTGCCAGCAGTCCATTAGCGGGAGCCCACAATGAGCAGTTCTTC.